This paragraph reports one T cell receptor (beta chain). Its antigen remains unknown. These data originate in a study of cytomegalovirus exposure and HLA in healthy donors. Findings and caveats of the study: In a later analysis, TCR association rates varied by HLA locus: DRB1 most, HLA-C fewest.

The PCR was carried out with 60 Vbeta primers and 13 Jbeta primers. Data came from immunoSEQ multiplex PCR; TCRdb stores just in-frame clones and leaves some out. The table shows more than 80,000 clones, with around 70% occurring only once. Sequencing was done on a sample of PBMCs. The clonotype comes from a man aged 45 to 65 in good health and CMV-seronegative.

The CDR3 sequence is CASSFGGEAYEQYF. For the CDR3, the DNA is TGTGCCAGCAGCTTCGGCGGGGAGGCCTACGAGCAGTACTTC. This sequence joins TRBV7-8 and TRBJ2-7; a weak D match, TRBD2 (6 bases). The V end was cut by 3 bases, the J end by 2 bases, with 11 bases between. Germline loops: CDR1 SGHVS, CDR2 FQNEAQ. This CDR3 is 14 amino acids long.